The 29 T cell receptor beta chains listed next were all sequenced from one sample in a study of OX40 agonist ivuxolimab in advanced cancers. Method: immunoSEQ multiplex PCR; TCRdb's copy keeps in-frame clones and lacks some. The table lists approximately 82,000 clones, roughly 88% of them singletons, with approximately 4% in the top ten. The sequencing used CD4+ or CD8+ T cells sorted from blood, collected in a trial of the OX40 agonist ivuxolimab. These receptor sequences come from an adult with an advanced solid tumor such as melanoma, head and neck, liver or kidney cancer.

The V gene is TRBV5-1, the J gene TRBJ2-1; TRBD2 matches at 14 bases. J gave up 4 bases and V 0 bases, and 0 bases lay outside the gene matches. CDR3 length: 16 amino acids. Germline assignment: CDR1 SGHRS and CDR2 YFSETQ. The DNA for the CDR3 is TGCGCCAGCAGCTTGGGACTAGCGGGAGGGTACAATGAGCAGTTCTTC. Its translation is CASSLGLAGGYNEQFF.

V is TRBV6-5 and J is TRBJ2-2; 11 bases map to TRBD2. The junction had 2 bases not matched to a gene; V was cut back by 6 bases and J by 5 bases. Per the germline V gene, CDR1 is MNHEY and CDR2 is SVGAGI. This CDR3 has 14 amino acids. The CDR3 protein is CASSTSGRTGELFF. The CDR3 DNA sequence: TGTGCCAGCAGCACTAGCGGGAGAACCGGGGAGCTGTTTTTT.

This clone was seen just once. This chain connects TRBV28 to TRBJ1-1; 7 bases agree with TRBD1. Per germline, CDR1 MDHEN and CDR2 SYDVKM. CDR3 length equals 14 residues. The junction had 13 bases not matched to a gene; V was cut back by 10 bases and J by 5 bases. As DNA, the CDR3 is TGTGCCACCCTGATTACAGGGGTAAGGACTGAAGCTTTCTTT. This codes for CATLITGVRTEAFF.

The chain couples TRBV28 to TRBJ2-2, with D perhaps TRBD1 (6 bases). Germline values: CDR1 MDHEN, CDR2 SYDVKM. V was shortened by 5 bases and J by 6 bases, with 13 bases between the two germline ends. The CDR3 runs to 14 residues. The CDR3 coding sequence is TGTGCCAGCAGTCCAGGACAGAATCCCGGGGAGCTGTTTTTT. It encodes CASSPGQNPGELFF. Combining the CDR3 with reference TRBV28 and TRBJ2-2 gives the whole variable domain DVKVTQSSRYLVKRTGEKVFLECVQDMDHENMFWYRQDPGLGLRLIYFSYDVKMKEKGDIPEGYSVSREKKERFSLILESASTNQTSMYLCASSPGQNPGELFFGEGSRLTVL.

In DNA, the CDR3 is TGCGCCAGCAGCTTGGTTAGCGGCTCCTTCAATGAAAAACTGTTTTTT. This codes for CASSLVSGSFNEKLFF. The gene calls are TRBV5-1 and TRBJ1-4, with D unresolved. Trimming removed 0 bases from V and 5 bases from J, with 14 bases in between. This CDR3 contains 16 residues. Germline CDR1 and CDR2: SGHRS and YFSETQ.

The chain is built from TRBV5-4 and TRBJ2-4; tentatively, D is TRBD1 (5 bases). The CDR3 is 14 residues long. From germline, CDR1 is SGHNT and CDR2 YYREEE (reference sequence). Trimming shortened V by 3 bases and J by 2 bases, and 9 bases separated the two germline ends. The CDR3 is CASSSRDTKNIQYF. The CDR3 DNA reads TGTGCCAGCAGCTCCAGGGATACCAAAAACATTCAGTACTTC.

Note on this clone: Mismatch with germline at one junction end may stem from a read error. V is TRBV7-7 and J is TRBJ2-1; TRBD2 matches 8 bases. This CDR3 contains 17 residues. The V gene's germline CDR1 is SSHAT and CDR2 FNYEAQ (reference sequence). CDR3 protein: CASSLGTGTSQYNEQFF. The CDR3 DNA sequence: TGTGCTAGCAGCTTAGGGACGGGGACTAGTCAATACAATGAGCAGTTCTTC.

CDR3 coding DNA: TGTGCCAGCAGCGTAGATATGACGAATGAGCAGTTCTTC. It translates to CASSVDMTNEQFF. This chain links TRBV9 with TRBJ2-1; no reliable D call. V was shortened by 0 bases and J by 7 bases, with 8 bases between the two germline ends. The CDR3 length is 13 residues. Germline CDR1 SGDLS, CDR2 YYNGEE.

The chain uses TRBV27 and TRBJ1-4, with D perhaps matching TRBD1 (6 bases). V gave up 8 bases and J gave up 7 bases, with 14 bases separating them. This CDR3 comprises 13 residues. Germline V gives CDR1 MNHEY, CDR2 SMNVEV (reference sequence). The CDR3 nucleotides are TGTGCCAGCGGAACAGGGTTTTCTGAAAAACTGTTTTTT. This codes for CASGTGFSEKLFF.

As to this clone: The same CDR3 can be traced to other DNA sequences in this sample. CDR3 DNA: TGTGCCAGCAGCTTAGGGTCTTACAATGAGCAGTTCTTC. Translated: CASSLGSYNEQFF. The chain recombines TRBV7-9 with TRBJ2-1; the D is unclear. V lost 1 base and J lost 4, with 5 bases in between. Germline values: CDR1 SEHNR, CDR2 FQNEAQ (reference sequence). The CDR3 length is 13 residues.

In nucleotides, the CDR3 is TGTGCCAGCAGGACTAGCGGGGGAAACAATGAGCAGTTCTTC. It codes for CASRTSGGNNEQFF. This chain connects TRBV2 to TRBJ2-1, with 12 bases matching TRBD2. Germline V CDR1 and CDR2: SNHLY, FYNNEI. The ends lost 6 bases at V and 5 bases at J; junction bases unmatched: 2. The CDR3 is 14 amino acids.

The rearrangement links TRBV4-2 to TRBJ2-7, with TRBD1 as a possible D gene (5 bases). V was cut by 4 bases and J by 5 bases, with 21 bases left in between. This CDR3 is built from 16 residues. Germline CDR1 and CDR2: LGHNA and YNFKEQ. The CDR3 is CASSRGVGAELDEQYF. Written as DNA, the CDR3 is TGTGCCAGCAGCCGCGGCGTTGGGGCGGAGCTGGACGAGCAGTACTTC.

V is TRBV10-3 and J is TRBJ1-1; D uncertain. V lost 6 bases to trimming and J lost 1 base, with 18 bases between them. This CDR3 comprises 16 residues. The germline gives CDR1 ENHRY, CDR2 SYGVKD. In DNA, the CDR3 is TGTGCCATCAGCCCCGCATCAGGTAATCAGAACACTGAAGCTTTCTTT. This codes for CAISPASGNQNTEAFF.

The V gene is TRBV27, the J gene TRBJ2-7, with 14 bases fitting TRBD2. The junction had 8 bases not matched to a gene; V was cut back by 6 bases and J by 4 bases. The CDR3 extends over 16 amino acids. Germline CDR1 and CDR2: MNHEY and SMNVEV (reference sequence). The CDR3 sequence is CASRPTSGRASYEQYF. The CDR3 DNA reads TGTGCCAGCAGACCGACTAGCGGGAGGGCCTCGTACGAGCAGTACTTC.

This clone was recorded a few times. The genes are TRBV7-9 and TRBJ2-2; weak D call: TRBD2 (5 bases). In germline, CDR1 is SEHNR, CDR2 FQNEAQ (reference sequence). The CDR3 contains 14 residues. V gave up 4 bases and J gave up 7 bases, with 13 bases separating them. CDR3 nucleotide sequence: TGTGCCAGCAGCTCCAAAATCAGCGGCGGGGAGCTGTTTTTT. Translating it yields CASSSKISGGELFF.

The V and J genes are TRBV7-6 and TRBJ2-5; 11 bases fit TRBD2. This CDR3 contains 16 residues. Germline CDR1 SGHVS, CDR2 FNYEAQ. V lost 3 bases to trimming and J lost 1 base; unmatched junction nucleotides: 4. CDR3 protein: CASSFVAGGTQETQYF. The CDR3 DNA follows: TGTGCCAGCAGCTTCGTAGCGGGAGGGACCCAAGAGACCCAGTACTTC.

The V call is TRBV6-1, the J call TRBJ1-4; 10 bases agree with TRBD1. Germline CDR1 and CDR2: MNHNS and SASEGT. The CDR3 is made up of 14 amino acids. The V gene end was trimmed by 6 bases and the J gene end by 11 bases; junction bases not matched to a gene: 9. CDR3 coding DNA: TGTGCCAGCAGCCTGGGACAGGGGATACGGAAACTGTTTTTT. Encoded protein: CASSLGQGIRKLFF.

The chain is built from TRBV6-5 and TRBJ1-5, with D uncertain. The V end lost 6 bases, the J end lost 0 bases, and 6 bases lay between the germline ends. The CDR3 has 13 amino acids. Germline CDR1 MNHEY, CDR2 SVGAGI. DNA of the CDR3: TGTGCCAGCAGGGGGTATAGCAATCAGCCCCAGCATTTT. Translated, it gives CASRGYSNQPQHF.

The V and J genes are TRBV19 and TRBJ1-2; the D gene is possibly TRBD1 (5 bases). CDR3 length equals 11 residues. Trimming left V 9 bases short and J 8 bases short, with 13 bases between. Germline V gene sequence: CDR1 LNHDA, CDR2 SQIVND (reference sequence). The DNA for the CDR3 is TGTGCCAGCTATGGGGGGAAGGGCTACACCTTC. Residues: CASYGGKGYTF. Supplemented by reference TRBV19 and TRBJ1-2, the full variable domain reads DGGITQSPKYLFRKEGQNVTLSCEQNLNHDAMYWYRQDPGQGLRLIYYSQIVNDFQKGDIAEGYSVSREKKESFPLTVTSAQKNPTAFYLCASYGGKGYTFGSGTRLTVV.

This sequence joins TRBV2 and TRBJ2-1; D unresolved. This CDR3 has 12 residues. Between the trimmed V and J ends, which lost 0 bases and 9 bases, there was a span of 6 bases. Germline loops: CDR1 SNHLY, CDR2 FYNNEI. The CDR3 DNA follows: TGTGCCAGCAGTGAAGCGGGTGTTGAGCAGTTCTTC. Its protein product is CASSEAGVEQFF.

The chain's CDR3 is CASSLFTGTGSSFAGNTIYF. Here the CDR3 DNA reads TGCGCCAGCAGCTTGTTCACCGGGACAGGGAGTTCCTTCGCTGGAAACACCATATATTTT. This chain links TRBV5-1 with TRBJ1-3; 9 positions match TRBD1. Germline CDR1 is SGHRS and CDR2 is YFSETQ. The CDR3 extends over 20 amino acids. V dropped 1 base and J dropped 2; count of bases not matched to a gene: 16.

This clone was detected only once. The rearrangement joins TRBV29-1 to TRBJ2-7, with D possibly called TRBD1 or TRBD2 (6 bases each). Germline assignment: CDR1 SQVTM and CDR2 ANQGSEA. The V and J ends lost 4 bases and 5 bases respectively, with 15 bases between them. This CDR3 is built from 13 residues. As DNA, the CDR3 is TGCAGCGTTGGGGACCAGGGGAGGAACGAGCAGTACTTC. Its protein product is CSVGDQGRNEQYF.

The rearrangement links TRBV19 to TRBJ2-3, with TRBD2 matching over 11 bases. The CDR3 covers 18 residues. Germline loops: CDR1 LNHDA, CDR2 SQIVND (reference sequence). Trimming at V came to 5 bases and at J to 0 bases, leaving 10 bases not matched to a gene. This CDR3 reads CASSDSGRVGPSTDTQYF. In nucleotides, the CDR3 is TGTGCCAGTAGTGATAGCGGGAGGGTGGGACCTAGCACAGATACGCAGTATTTT.

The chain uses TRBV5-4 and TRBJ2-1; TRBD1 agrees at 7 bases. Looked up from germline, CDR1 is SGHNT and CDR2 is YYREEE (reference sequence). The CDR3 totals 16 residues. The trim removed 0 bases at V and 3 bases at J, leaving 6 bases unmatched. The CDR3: CASSLGAPGGYNEQFF. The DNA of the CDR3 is TGTGCCAGCAGCTTGGGGGCCCCAGGGGGCTACAATGAGCAGTTCTTC. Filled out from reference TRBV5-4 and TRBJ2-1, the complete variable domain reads ETGVTQSPTHLIKTRGQQVTLRCSSQSGHNTVSWYQQALGQGPQFIFQYYREEENGRGNFPPRFSGLQFPNYSSELNVNALELDDSALYLCASSLGAPGGYNEQFFGPGTRLTVL.

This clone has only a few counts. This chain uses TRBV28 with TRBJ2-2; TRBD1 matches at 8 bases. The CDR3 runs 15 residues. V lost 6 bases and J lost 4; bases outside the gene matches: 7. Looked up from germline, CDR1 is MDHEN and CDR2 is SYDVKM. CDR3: CASSPATGGTGELFF. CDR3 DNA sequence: TGTGCCAGCAGCCCGGCAACAGGGGGCACCGGGGAGCTGTTTTTT.

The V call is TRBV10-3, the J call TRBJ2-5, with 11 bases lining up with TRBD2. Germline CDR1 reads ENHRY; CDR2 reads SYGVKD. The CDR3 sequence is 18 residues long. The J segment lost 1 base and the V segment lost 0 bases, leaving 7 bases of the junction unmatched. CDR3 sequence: CAISESVLAGVFQETQYF. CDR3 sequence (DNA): TGTGCCATCAGTGAGTCTGTACTAGCGGGAGTGTTCCAAGAGACCCAGTACTTC.

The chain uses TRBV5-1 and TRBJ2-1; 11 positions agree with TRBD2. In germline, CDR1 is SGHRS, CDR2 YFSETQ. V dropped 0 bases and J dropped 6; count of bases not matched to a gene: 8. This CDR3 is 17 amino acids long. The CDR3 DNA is TGCGCCAGCAGCTTGGTTCCTAGCGGGGGGACGGGCAATGAGCAGTTCTTC. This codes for CASSLVPSGGTGNEQFF.

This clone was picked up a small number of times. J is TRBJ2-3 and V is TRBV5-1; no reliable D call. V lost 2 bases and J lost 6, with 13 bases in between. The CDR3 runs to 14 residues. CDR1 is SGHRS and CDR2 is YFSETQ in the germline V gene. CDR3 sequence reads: CASSLGLLGDTQYF. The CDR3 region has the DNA TGCGCCAGCAGCTTAGGGCTACTGGGGGATACGCAGTATTTT.

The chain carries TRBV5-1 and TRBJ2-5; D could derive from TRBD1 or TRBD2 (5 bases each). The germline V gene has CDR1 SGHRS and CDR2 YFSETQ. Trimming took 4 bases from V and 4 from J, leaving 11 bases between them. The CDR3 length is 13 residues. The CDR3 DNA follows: TGCGCCAGCAGCCCAGGGAGCCCAGAGACCCAGTACTTC. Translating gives CASSPGSPETQYF.